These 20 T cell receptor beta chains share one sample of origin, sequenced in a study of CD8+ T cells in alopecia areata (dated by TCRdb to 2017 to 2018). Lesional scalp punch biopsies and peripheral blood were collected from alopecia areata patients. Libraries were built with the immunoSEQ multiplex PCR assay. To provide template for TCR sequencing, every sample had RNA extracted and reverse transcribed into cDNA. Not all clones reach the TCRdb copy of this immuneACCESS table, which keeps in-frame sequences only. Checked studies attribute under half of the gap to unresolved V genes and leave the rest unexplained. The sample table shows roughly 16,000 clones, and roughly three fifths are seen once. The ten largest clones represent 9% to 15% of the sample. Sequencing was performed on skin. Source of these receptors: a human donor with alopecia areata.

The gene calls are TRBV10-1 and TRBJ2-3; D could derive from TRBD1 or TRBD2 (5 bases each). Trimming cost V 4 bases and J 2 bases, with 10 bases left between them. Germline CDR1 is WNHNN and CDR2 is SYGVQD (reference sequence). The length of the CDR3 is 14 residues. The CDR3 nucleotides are TGCGCCAGCAGTGGGGACGGATACACAGATACGCAGTATTTT. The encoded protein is CASSGDGYTDTQYF.

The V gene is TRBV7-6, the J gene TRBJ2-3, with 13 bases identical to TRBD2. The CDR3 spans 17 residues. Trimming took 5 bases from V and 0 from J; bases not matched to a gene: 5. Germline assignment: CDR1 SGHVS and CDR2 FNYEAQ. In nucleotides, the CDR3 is TGTGCCAGCAGCCTGGGACTAGCGGGAACTAGCACAGATACGCAGTATTTT. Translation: CASSLGLAGTSTDTQYF. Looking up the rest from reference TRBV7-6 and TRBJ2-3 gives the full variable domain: GAGVSQSPRYKVTKRGQDVALRCDPISGHVSLYWYRQALGQGPEFLTYFNYEAQQDKSGLPNDRFSAERPEGSISTLTIQRTEQRDSAMYRCASSLGLAGTSTDTQYFGPGTRLTVL.

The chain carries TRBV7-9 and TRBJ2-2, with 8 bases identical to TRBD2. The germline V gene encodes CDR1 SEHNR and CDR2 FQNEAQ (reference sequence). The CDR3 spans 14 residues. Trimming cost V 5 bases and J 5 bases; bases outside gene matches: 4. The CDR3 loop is CASSIGGETGELFF. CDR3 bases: TGTGCCAGCAGCATCGGGGGGGAAACCGGGGAGCTGTTTTTT.

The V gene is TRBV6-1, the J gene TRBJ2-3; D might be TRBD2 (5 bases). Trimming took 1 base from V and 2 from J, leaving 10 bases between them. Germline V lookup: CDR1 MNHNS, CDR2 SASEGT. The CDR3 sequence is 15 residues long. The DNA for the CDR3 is TGTGCCAGCAGTGAAGTAAGCGGCCCCACAGATACGCAGTATTTT. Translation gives CASSEVSGPTDTQYF.

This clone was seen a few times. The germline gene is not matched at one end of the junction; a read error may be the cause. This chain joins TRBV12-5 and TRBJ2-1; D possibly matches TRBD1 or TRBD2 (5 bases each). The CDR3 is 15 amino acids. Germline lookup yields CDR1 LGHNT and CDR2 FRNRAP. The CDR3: CASGDGTVSSNEQFF. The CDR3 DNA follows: TGTGCTAGTGGTGACGGGACGGTATCCTCCAATGAGCAGTTCTTC.

In nucleotides, the CDR3 is TGTGCCAGCTCACCAAGTTACGACGAGCAGTACTTC. Translating it yields CASSPSYDEQYF. The rearrangement links TRBV18 to TRBJ2-5; the D is unclear. Judging by the DNA end, TRBJ2-7 fits better; the J call may be wrong. The CDR3 contains 12 residues. From germline, CDR1 is KGHSH and CDR2 LQKENI.

CDR3 sequence (DNA): TGTGCCAGCTCACTGGGCCTCGGGGCCTCGTATCAGCCCCAGCATTTT. This sequence encodes CASSLGLGASYQPQHF. This rearrangement joins TRBV18 to TRBJ1-5, with D tentatively TRBD1 (5 bases). V gave up 4 bases and J gave up 5 bases, with 18 bases separating them. CDR3 length: 16 amino acids. The germline CDR1 and CDR2 sequences are KGHSH and LQKENI.

In DNA form, the CDR3 reads TGTGCCACCCAGGAGTTATCTGGGGGCACTGAAGCTTTCTTT. It specifies CATQELSGGTEAFF. The V and J genes are TRBV28 and TRBJ1-1; TRBD1 might be the D (5 bases). CDR3 length equals 14 residues. Germline CDR1 and CDR2: MDHEN and SYDVKM. Trimming cost V 10 bases and J 4 bases, with 19 bases left between them. The complete variable domain, with remaining parts taken from reference TRBV28 and TRBJ1-1, reads DVKVTQSSRYLVKRTGEKVFLECVQDMDHENMFWYRQDPGLGLRLIYFSYDVKMKEKGDIPEGYSVSREKKERFSLILESASTNQTSMYLCATQELSGGTEAFFGQGTRLTVV.

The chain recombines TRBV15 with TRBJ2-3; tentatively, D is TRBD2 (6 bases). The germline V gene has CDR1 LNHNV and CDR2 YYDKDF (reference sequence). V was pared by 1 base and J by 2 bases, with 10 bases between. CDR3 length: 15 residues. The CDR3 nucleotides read TGTGCCACCAGCAGAGGTTTAGCGGACACAGATACGCAGTATTTT. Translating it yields CATSRGLADTDTQYF. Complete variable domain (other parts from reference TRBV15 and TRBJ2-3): DAMVIQNPRYQVTQFGKPVTLSCSQTLNHNVMYWYQQKSSQAPKLLFHYYDKDFNNEADTPDNFQSRRPNTSFCFLDIRSPGLGDTAMYLCATSRGLADTDTQYFGPGTRLTVL.

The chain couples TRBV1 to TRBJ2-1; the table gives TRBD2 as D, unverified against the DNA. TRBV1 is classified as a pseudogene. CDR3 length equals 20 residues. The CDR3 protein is CTSSHTPGLAGGPILDEQFF. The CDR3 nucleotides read TGCACCAGCAGCCACACCCCGGGACTAGCGGGAGGGCCTATCCTGGATGAGCAGTTCTTC.

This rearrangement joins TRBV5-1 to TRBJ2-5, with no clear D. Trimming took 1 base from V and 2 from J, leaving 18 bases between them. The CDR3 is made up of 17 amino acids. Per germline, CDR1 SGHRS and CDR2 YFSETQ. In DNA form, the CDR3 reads TGCGCCAGCAGCTTGATAAGGGTTCGGCGTCAGCAAGAGACCCAGTACTTC. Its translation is CASSLIRVRRQQETQYF. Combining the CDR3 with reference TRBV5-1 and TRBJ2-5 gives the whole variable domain KAGVTQTPRYLIKTRGQQVTLSCSPISGHRSVSWYQQTPGQGLQFLFEYFSETQRNKGNFPGRFSGRQFSNSRSEMNVSTLELGDSALYLCASSLIRVRRQQETQYFGPGTRLLVL.

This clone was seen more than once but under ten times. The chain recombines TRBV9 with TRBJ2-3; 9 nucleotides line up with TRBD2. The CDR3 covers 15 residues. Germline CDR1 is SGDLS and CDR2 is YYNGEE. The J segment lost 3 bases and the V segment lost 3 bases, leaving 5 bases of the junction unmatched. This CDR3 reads CASSARTSATDTQYF. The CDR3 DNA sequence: TGTGCCAGCAGCGCCCGGACTAGCGCAACAGATACGCAGTATTTT.

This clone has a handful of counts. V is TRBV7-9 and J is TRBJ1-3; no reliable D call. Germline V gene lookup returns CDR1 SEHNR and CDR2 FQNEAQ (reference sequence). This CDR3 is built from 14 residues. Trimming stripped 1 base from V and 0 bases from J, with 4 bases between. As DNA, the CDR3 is TGTGCCAGCAGCTTAGATGCCTCTGGAAACACCATATATTTT. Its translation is CASSLDASGNTIYF.

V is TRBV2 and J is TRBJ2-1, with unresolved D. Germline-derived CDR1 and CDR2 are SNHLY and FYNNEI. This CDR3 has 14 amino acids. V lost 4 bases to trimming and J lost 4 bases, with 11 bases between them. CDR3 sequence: CASSVERQYNEQFF. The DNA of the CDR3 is TGTGCCAGCAGTGTCGAACGCCAATACAATGAGCAGTTCTTC.

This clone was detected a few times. As DNA, the CDR3 is TGTGCCAGCAGCTTCTCGCTCTCCCAGGATGAGCAGTTCTTC. Translating gives CASSFSLSQDEQFF. The chain has TRBV7-6 and TRBJ2-1; D gene unclear. Germline lookup yields CDR1 SGHVS and CDR2 FNYEAQ. V lost 3 bases, J lost 8 bases, and 14 bases lay in between. The CDR3 runs 14 residues.

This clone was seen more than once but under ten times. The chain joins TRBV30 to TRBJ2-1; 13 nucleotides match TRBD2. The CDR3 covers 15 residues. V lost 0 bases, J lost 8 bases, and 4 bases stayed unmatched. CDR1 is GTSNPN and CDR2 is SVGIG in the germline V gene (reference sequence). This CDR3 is CAWSVGTSGAHEQFF. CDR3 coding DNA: TGTGCCTGGAGTGTGGGGACTAGCGGGGCGCATGAGCAGTTCTTC. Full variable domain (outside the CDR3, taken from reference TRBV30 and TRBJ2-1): SQTIHQWPATLVQPVGSPLSLECTVEGTSNPNLYWYRQAAGRGLQLLFYSVGIGQISSEVPQNLSASRPQDRQFILSSKKLLLSDSGFYLCAWSVGTSGAHEQFFGPGTRLTVL.

This CDR3 reads CASSPRDEQFF. CDR3 bases: TGTGCCAGCAGCCCCCGGGATGAGCAGTTCTTC. The gene calls are TRBV11-2 and TRBJ2-1; no reliable D call. Germline-derived CDR1 and CDR2 are SGHAT and FQNNGV. This CDR3 has 11 residues. V lost 5 bases and J 8 bases, leaving 7 bases between the germline ends.

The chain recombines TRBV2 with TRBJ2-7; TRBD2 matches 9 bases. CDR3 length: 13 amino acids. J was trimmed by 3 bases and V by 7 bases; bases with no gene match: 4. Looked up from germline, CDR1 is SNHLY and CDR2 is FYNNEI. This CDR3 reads CASTSGTVYEQYF. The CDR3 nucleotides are TGTGCCAGCACTAGCGGGACGGTCTACGAGCAGTACTTC.

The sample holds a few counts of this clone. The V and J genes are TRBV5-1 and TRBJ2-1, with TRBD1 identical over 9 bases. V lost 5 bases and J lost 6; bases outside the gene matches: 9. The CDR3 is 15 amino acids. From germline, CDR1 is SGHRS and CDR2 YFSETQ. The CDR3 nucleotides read TGCGCCAGCAGTACCCGGGACAGGGTTTTCAATGAGCAGTTCTTC. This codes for CASSTRDRVFNEQFF.

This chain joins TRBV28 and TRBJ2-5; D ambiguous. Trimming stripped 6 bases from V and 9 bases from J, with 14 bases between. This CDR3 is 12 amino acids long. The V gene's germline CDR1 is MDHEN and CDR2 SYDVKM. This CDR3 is CASSSAFGSQYF. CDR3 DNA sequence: TGTGCCAGCAGCTCCGCCTTTGGGTCCCAGTACTTC.